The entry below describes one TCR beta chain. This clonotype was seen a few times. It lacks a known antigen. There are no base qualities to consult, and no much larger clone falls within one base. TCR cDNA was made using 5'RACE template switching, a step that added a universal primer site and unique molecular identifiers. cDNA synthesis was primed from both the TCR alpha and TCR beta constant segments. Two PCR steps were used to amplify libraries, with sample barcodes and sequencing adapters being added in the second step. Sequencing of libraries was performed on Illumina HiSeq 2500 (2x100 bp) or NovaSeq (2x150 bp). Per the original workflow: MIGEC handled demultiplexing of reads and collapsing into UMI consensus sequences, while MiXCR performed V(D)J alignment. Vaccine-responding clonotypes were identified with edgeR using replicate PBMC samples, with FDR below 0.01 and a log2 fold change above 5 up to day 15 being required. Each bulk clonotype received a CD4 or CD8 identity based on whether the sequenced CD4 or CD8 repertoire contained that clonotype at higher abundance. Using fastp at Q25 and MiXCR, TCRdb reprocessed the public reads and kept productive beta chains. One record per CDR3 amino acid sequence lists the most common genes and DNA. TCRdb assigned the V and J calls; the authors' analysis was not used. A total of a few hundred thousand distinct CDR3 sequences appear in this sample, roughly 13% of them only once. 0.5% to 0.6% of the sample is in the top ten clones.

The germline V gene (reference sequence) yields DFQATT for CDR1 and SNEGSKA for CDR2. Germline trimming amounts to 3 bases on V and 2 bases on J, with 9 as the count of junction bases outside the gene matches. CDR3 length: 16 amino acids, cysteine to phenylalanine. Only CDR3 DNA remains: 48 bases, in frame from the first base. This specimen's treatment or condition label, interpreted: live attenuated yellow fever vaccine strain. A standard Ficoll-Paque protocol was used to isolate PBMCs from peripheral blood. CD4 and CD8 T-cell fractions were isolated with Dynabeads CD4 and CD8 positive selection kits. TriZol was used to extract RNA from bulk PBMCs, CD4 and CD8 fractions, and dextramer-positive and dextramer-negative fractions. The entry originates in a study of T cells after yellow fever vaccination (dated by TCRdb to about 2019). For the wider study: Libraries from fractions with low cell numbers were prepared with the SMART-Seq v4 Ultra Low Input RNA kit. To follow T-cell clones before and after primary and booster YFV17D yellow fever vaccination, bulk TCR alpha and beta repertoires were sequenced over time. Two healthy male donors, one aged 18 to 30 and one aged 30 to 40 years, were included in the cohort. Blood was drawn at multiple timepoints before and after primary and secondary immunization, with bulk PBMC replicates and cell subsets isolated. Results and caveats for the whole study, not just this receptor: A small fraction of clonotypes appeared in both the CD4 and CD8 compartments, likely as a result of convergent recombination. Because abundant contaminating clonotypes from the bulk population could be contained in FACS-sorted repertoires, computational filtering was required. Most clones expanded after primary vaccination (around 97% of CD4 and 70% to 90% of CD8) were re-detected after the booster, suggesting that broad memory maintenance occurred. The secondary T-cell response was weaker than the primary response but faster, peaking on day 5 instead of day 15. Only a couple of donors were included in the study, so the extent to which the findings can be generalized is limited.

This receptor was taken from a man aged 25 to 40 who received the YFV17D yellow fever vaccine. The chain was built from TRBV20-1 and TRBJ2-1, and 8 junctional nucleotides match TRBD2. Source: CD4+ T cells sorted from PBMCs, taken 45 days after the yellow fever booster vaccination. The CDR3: CSASRTSGGTYNEQFF. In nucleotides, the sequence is TGCAGTGCTAGCCGTACAAGCGGGGGTACCTACAATGAGCAGTTCTTC.